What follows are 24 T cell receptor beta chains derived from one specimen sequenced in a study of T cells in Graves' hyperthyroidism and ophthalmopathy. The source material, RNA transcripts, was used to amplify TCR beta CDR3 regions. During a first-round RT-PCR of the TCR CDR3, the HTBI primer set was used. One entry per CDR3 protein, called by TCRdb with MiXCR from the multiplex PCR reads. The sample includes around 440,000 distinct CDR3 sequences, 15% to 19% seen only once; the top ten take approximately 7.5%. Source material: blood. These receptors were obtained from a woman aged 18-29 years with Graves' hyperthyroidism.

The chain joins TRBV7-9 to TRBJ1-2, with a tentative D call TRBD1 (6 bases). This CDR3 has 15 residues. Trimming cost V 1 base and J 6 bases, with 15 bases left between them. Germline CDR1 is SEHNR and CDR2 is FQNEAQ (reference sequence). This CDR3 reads CASSLVGQGKHGYTF. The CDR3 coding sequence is TGTGCCAGCAGCTTAGTCGGGCAGGGGAAACATGGCTACACCTTC.

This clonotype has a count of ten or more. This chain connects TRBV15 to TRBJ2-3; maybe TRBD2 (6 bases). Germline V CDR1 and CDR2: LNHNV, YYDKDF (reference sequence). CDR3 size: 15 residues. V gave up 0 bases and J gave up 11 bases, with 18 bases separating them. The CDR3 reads CATSRDSDYSRKQYF. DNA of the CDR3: TGTGCCACCAGCAGAGATTCGGACTACTCGAGAAAGCAGTATTTT.

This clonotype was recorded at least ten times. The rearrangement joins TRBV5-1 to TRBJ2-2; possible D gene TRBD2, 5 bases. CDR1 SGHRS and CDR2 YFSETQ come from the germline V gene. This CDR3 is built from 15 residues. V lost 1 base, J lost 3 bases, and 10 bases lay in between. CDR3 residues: CASSLSILDTGELFF. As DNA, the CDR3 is TGCGCCAGCAGCTTGTCCATACTAGACACCGGGGAGCTGTTTTTT.

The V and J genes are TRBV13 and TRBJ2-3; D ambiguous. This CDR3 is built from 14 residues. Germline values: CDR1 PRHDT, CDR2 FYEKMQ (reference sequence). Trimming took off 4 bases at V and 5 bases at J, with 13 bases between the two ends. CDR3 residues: CASSSRNVGDTQYF. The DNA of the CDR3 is TGTGCCAGCAGCTCGCGGAATGTGGGAGATACGCAGTATTTT.

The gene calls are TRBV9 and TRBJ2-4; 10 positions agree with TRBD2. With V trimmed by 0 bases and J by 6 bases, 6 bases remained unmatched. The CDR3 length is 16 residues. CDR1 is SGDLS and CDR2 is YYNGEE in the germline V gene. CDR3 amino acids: CASSVGELAGANIQYF. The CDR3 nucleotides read TGTGCCAGCAGCGTAGGGGAGCTAGCGGGGGCAAACATTCAGTACTTC.

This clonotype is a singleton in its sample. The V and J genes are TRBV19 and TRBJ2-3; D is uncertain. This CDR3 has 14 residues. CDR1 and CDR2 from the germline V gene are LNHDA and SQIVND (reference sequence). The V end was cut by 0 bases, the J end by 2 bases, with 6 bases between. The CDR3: CASSIDWSTDTQYF. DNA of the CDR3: TGTGCCAGTAGTATAGACTGGTCCACAGATACGCAGTATTTT. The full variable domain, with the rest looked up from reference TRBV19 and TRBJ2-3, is DGGITQSPKYLFRKEGQNVTLSCEQNLNHDAMYWYRQDPGQGLRLIYYSQIVNDFQKGDIAEGYSVSREKKESFPLTVTSAQKNPTAFYLCASSIDWSTDTQYFGPGTRLTVL.

The CDR3 DNA reads as TGTGCCAGCAGCTTAAGGGAGGGACCCTACAATGAGCAGTTCTTC. This encodes CASSLREGPYNEQFF. The chain has TRBV7-9 and TRBJ2-1; 7 positions match TRBD2. Germline CDR1 is SEHNR and CDR2 is FQNEAQ (reference sequence). There are 15 residues in the CDR3. The V and J ends lost 2 bases and 2 bases, in that order; junction bases with no gene match: 3.

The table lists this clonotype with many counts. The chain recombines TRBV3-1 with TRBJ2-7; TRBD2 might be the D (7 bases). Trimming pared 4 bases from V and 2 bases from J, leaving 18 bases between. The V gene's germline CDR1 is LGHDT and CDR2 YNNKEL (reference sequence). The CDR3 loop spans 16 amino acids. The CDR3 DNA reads TGTGCCAGCAGCCTGGGGGGGCAGGACGCGGCCTACGAGCAGTACTTC. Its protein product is CASSLGGQDAAYEQYF.

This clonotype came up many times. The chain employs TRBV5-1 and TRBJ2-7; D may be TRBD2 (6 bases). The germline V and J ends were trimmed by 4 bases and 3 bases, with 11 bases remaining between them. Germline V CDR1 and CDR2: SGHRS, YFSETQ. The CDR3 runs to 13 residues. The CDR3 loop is CASSPGSGYEQYF. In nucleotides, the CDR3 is TGCGCCAGCAGCCCCGGTAGCGGCTACGAGCAGTACTTC.

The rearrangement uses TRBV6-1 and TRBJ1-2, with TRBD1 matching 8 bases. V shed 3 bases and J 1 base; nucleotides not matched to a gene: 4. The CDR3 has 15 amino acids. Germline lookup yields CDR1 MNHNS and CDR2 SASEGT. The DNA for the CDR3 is TGTGCCAGCAGTGAGGGACAGGATCATAACTATGGCTACACCTTC. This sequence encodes CASSEGQDHNYGYTF.

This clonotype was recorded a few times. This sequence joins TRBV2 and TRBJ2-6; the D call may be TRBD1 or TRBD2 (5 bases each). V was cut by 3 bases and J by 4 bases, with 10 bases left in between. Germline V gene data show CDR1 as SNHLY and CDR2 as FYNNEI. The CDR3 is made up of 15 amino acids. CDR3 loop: CASSEGTAGANVLTF. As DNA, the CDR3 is TGTGCCAGCAGTGAGGGGACCGCCGGGGCCAACGTCCTGACTTTC.

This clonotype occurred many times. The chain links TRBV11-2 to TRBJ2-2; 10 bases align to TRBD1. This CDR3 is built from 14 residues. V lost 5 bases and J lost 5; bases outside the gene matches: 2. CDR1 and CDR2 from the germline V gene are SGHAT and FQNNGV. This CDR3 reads CASSRTGGTGELFF. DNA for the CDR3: TGTGCCAGCAGCCGGACAGGGGGGACCGGGGAGCTGTTTTTT.

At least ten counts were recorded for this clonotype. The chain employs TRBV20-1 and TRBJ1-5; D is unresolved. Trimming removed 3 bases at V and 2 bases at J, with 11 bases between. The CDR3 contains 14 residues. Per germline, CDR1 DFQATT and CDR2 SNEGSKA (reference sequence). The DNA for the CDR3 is TGCAGTGCTAGCTTCGGGTGGGGCAATCAGCCCCAGCATTTT. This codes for CSASFGWGNQPQHF.

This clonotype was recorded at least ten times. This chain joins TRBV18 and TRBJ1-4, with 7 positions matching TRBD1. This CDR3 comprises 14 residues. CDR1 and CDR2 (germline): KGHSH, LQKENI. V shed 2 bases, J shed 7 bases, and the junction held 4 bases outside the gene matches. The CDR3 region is CASSPSAGGEKLFF. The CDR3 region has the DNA TGTGCCAGCTCACCATCGGCAGGGGGTGAAAAACTGTTTTTT.

The CDR3 nucleotides are TGTGCCATCAGTCGGGACAGGGGGAATTCACCCCTCCACTTT. Translating gives CAISRDRGNSPLHF. The chain combines TRBV10-3 with TRBJ1-6; 11 bases are a match to TRBD1. This CDR3 is 14 amino acids long. CDR1 and CDR2 from the germline V gene are ENHRY and SYGVKD. The ends lost 5 bases at V and 7 bases at J; junction bases unmatched: 1.

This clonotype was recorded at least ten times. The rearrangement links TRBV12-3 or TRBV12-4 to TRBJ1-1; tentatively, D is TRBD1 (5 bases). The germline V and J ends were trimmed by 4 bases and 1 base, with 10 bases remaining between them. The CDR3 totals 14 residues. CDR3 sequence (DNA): TGTGCCAGCAGTTACGGACAAAGGAACACTGAAGCTTTCTTT. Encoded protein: CASSYGQRNTEAFF.

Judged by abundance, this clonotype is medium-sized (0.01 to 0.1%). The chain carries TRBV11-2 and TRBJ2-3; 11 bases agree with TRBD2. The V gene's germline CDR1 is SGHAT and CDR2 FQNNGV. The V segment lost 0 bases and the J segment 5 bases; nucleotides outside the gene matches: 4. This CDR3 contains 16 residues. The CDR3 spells CASSLDSGRAQDTQYF. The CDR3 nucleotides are TGTGCCAGCAGCTTAGATAGCGGGAGGGCCCAAGATACGCAGTATTTT.

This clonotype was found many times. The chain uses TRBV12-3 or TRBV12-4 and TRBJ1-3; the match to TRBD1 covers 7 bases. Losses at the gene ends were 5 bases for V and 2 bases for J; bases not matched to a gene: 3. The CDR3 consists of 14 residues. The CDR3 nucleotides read TGTGCCAGCAGTCTGACAGGGACTGGAAACACCATATATTTT. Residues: CASSLTGTGNTIYF.

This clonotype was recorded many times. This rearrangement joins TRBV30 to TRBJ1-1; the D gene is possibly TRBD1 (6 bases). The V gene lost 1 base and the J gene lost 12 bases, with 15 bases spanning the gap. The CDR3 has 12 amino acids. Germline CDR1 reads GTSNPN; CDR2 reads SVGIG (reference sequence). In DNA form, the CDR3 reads TGTGCCTGGAGTGCTTACAGGGAAGAGACTTTCTTT. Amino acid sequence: CAWSAYREETFF. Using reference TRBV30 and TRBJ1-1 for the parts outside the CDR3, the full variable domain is SQTIHQWPATLVQPVGSPLSLECTVEGTSNPNLYWYRQAAGRGLQLLFYSVGIGQISSEVPQNLSASRPQDRQFILSSKKLLLSDSGFYLCAWSAYREETFFGQGTRLTVV.

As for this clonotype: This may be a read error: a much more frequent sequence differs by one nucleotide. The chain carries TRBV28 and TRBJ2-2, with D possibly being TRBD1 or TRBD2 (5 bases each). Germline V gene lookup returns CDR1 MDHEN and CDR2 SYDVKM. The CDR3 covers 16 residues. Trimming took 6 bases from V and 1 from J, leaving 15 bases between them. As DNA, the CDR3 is TGTGCCAGCAGATCCACCGGGACCCGGAACACCGGGGAGCTGTTTTTT. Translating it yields CASRSTGTRNTGELFF.

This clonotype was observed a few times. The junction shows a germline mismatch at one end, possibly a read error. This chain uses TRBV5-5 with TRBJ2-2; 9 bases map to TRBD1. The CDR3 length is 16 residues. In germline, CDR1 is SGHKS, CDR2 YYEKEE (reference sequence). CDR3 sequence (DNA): TGTGCCAGCGGCTTGCTAACAGGGGGCCGCACCGGGGAGCTGTTTTTT. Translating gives CASGLLTGGRTGELFF.

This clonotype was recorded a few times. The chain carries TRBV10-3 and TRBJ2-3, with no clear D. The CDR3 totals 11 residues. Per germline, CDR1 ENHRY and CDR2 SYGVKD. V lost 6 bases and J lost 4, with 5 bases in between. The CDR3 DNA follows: TGTGCCATCAGGGATCCAGATACGCAGTATTTT. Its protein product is CAIRDPDTQYF.

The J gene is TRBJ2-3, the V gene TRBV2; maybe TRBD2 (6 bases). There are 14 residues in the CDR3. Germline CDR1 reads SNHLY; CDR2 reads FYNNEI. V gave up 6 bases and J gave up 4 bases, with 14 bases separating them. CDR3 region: CASSLGGSADTQYF. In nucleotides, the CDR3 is TGTGCCAGCAGCCTGGGGGGAAGCGCAGATACGCAGTATTTT.

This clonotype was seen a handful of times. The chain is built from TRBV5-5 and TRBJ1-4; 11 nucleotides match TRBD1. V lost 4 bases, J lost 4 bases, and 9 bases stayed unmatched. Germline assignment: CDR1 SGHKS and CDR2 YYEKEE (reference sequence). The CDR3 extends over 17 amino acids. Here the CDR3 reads CASSIRDRGSGNEKLFF. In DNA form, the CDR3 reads TGTGCCAGCAGCATCCGGGACAGGGGGTCTGGTAATGAAAAACTGTTTTTT.